This is a list of T cell receptor beta chains from one sample in a study of OX40 agonist ivuxolimab in advanced cancers. The protocol was immunoSEQ multiplex PCR, while the TCRdb copy is restricted to in-frame clones and leaves out a portion. The table includes some 99,000 clones, roughly 95% detected once. Sequencing was performed on CD4+ or CD8+ T cells sorted from blood, taken in a trial of the OX40 agonist ivuxolimab. These receptors came from an adult with an advanced solid tumor such as melanoma, head and neck, liver or kidney cancer. Both conserved end residues are part of each CDR3. Fields, in order: CDR3 DNA, CDR3 protein, clone size, J gene, D gene, V gene. A D gene is named only where the DNA matches it firmly. The listing skips clone size in some rows; elsewhere it reads once, few, many or a size class.

CDR3 DNA: TGTGCCAGCAGCCCAGACGGAGCTGAAGCTTTCTTT
CDR3 protein: CASSPDGAEAFF
clone size: .
J gene: TRBJ1-1
D gene: .
V gene: TRBV7-8

CDR3 DNA: TGTGCCAGCAGCTTGGGGACAGGGGCGAACACTGAAGCTTTCTTT
CDR3 protein: CASSLGTGANTEAFF
clone size: .
J gene: TRBJ1-1
D gene: TRBD1
V gene: TRBV5-4

CDR3 DNA: TGTGCCATCAGTGAGTCGACGGCAGCCACCGGGGAGCTGTTTTTT
CDR3 protein: CAISESTAATGELFF
clone size: .
J gene: TRBJ2-2
D gene: .
V gene: TRBV10-3

CDR3 DNA: TGTGCCAGCACACCGGGACAGGGGGGGGAGCAGTACTTC
CDR3 protein: CASTPGQGGEQYF
clone size: .
J gene: TRBJ2-7
D gene: TRBD1
V gene: TRBV5-8

CDR3 DNA: TGTGCCAGCAGCCAAGAAGGGACAGGGGGCTATGGCTACACCTTC
CDR3 protein: CASSQEGTGGYGYTF
clone size: .
J gene: TRBJ1-2
D gene: TRBD1
V gene: TRBV4-2

CDR3 DNA: TGCGCCAGCAGCCAAGATCTGGGGGCAGAGACCCAGTACTTC
CDR3 protein: CASSQDLGAETQYF
clone size: .
J gene: TRBJ2-5
D gene: .
V gene: TRBV4-3

CDR3 DNA: TGTGCTAGCAGCTTATCTCGGTTACAAGAGACCCAGTACTTC
CDR3 protein: CASSLSRLQETQYF
clone size: .
J gene: TRBJ2-5
D gene: .
V gene: TRBV7-7

CDR3 DNA: TGCGCCAGCAGCTTGGGGGAAGGGGGACAGTTCACCTACGAGCAGTACTTC
CDR3 protein: CASSLGEGGQFTYEQYF
clone size: .
J gene: TRBJ2-7
D gene: TRBD1
V gene: TRBV5-1

CDR3 DNA: TGTGCCAGCAGCGTTTCGAGTCAGGGGGACATTCAGTACTTC
CDR3 protein: CASSVSSQGDIQYF
clone size: .
J gene: TRBJ2-4
D gene: TRBD1
V gene: TRBV9

CDR3 DNA: TGTGCCAGCAGCGCCCAGGGGGCTCTGGGCACTGAAGCTTTCTTT
CDR3 protein: CASSAQGALGTEAFF
clone size: .
J gene: TRBJ1-1
D gene: TRBD1
V gene: TRBV9

CDR3 DNA: TGCGCCAGCAGCTTGGCGGTTGGGGACAGCCTAAGCGGGTACTTC
CDR3 protein: CASSLAVGDSLSGYF
clone size: .
J gene: TRBJ2-7
D gene: TRBD1
V gene: TRBV5-1

CDR3 DNA: TGCGCCAGCAGCCAAATGACAGGGAACTATGGCTACACCTTC
CDR3 protein: CASSQMTGNYGYTF
clone size: .
J gene: TRBJ1-2
D gene: TRBD1
V gene: TRBV4-3

CDR3 DNA: TGTGCCAGCTCACCATTTGTGGCAGGGGCAGAAAAACTGTTTTTT
CDR3 protein: CASSPFVAGAEKLFF
clone size: .
J gene: TRBJ1-4
D gene: .
V gene: TRBV18

CDR3 DNA: TGTGCCTGGAATTCTAGGACAGCTAACTATGGCTACACCTTC
CDR3 protein: CAWNSRTANYGYTF
clone size: .
J gene: TRBJ1-2
D gene: .
V gene: TRBV30

CDR3 DNA: TGTGCCAGCAGCCCTCGACAGGGGATGAACACTGAAGCTTTCTTT
CDR3 protein: CASSPRQGMNTEAFF
clone size: .
J gene: TRBJ1-1
D gene: TRBD1
V gene: TRBV25-1

CDR3 DNA: TGTGCCAGCAGCGTAGGGTACAGCAATCAGCCCCAGCATTTT
CDR3 protein: CASSVGYSNQPQHF
clone size: .
J gene: TRBJ1-5
D gene: .
V gene: TRBV9

CDR3 DNA: TGTGCCAGCAGCGCCGGACTAGCGGGAGGGTTCACCGGGGAGCTGTTTTTT
CDR3 protein: CASSAGLAGGFTGELFF
clone size: .
J gene: TRBJ2-2
D gene: TRBD2
V gene: TRBV9

CDR3 DNA: TGTGCCAGCAGCATTAGCGGGGGGGGTTGGAATGAGCAGTTCTTC
CDR3 protein: CASSISGGGWNEQFF
clone size: .
J gene: TRBJ2-1
D gene: TRBD2
V gene: TRBV7-6

CDR3 DNA: TGTGCCAGCAGCCGACAGGGGAATGAAAAACTGTTTTTT
CDR3 protein: CASSRQGNEKLFF
clone size: few
J gene: TRBJ1-4
D gene: TRBD1
V gene: TRBV7-9

CDR3 DNA: TGCGCCAGCAGCTCGGGGAATAGCAATCAGCCCCAGCATTTT
CDR3 protein: CASSSGNSNQPQHF
clone size: once
J gene: TRBJ1-5
D gene: .
V gene: TRBV5-1

CDR3 DNA: TGTGCCAGCTCACCCCGGACAGGGGGCTTTTCTGGGGCCAACGTCCTGACTTTC
CDR3 protein: CASSPRTGGFSGANVLTF
clone size: .
J gene: TRBJ2-6
D gene: TRBD1
V gene: TRBV18

CDR3 DNA: TGTGCCAGTAGTATGATCGGGGACGCGAACACCGGGGAGCTGTTTTTT
CDR3 protein: CASSMIGDANTGELFF
clone size: .
J gene: TRBJ2-2
D gene: .
V gene: TRBV19

CDR3 DNA: TGTGCCAGCACCCGAGGGGACATTAACTATGGCTACACCTTC
CDR3 protein: CASTRGDINYGYTF
clone size: .
J gene: TRBJ1-2
D gene: .
V gene: TRBV28

CDR3 DNA: TGTGCCAGCAGCCCGGCGGGCAGGGTTTACGAGCAGTACTTC
CDR3 protein: CASSPAGRVYEQYF
clone size: .
J gene: TRBJ2-7
D gene: .
V gene: TRBV5-6

CDR3 DNA: TGTGCCAGCAGCTTAGGACAGGGAATCTATGGCTACACCTTC
CDR3 protein: CASSLGQGIYGYTF
clone size: few
J gene: TRBJ1-2
D gene: TRBD1
V gene: TRBV7-2

CDR3 DNA: TGCGCCAGCAGCTTGGCCCTGGGGGCAGAGAGTTCACCCCTCCACTTT
CDR3 protein: CASSLALGAESSPLHF
clone size: .
J gene: TRBJ1-6
D gene: .
V gene: TRBV5-1